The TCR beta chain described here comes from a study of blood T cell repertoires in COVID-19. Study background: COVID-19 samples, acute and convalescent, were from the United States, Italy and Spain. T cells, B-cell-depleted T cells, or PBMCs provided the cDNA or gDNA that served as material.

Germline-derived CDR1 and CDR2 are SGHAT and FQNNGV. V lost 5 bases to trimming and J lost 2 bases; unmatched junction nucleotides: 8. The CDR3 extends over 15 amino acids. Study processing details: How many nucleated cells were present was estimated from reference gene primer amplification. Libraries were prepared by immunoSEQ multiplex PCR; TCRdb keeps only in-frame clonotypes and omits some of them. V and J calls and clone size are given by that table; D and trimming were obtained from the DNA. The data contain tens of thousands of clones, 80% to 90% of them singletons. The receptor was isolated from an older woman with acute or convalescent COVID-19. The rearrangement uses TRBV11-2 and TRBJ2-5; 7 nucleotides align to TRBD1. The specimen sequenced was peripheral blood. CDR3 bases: TGTGCCAGCAGCCGGGACAGCGGCCGACAAGAGACCCAGTACTTC. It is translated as CASSRDSGRQETQYF.